This passage covers 24 T cell receptor beta chains from one sample sequenced in a study of blood T cell repertoires in COVID-19. Sequencing used immunoSEQ multiplex PCR; TCRdb keeps in-frame clones, though not all of them. The sample yields roughly 230,000 clones, 89% seen once. The sample taken for sequencing was peripheral blood. The source of these receptors is a woman between 40 and 50 years old who had recovered from COVID-19.

The CDR3 here is CASRPNGIVNSPLHF. The CDR3 DNA follows: TGTGCCAGCAGGCCCAACGGGATAGTCAATTCACCCCTCCACTTT. This sequence joins TRBV2 and TRBJ1-6, with D uncertain. Germline V gene lookup returns CDR1 SNHLY and CDR2 FYNNEI. The CDR3 contains 15 residues. V lost 6 bases and J lost 7, with 16 bases in between.

The V gene is TRBV4-3, the J gene TRBJ2-1; perhaps TRBD2 as D (6 bases). The CDR3 length is 16 residues. Germline V gene data show CDR1 as LGHNA and CDR2 as YSLEER. Trimming shortened V by 1 base and J by 5 bases, and 15 bases separated the two germline ends. CDR3 coding DNA: TGCGCCAGCAGCCAAGGGAGACTAGGGATAGACAATGAGCAGTTCTTC. Translating it yields CASSQGRLGIDNEQFF.

This sequence joins TRBV4-2 and TRBJ2-5, with a weak D call TRBD2 (6 bases). The CDR3 consists of 14 residues. The germline V gene encodes CDR1 LGHNA and CDR2 YNFKEQ. Trimming left V 1 base short and J 2 bases short, with 8 bases between. The CDR3 DNA is TGTGCCAGCAGCCAAGCACGGGAGCAAGAGACCCAGTACTTC. As protein: CASSQAREQETQYF.

The rearrangement joins TRBV12-3 or TRBV12-4 to TRBJ1-2; TRBD1 might be the D (5 bases). The ends were cut back, 3 bases at V and 3 bases at J, with 8 bases in the middle. This CDR3 comprises 13 residues. As DNA, the CDR3 is TGTGCCAGCAGTTTCAGGGAAGACTATGGCTACACCTTC. It yields the protein CASSFREDYGYTF.

This clone appeared once. J is TRBJ2-1 and V is TRBV7-9; 10 bases match TRBD1. This CDR3 has 15 amino acids. The V gene's germline CDR1 is SEHNR and CDR2 FQNEAQ (reference sequence). After removal of 5 bases from V and 5 bases from J, the junction contained 6 bases not matched to a gene. CDR3 loop: CASSPWGQGNNEQFF. As DNA, the CDR3 is TGTGCCAGCAGCCCTTGGGGACAGGGGAACAATGAGCAGTTCTTC.

This clone was found once. V gene TRBV1 combines with J gene TRBJ2-7; the D call in the table, TRBD1, was not verified against the DNA. TRBV1 is annotated as a pseudogene. The CDR3 sequence is 20 residues long. The CDR3 protein is CTSSQSPGSKGAGNHYEQYF. The CDR3 nucleotides are TGCACCAGCAGCCAAAGCCCGGGATCCAAGGGGGCCGGAAACCACTACGAGCAGTACTTC.

The V gene is TRBV7-7, the J gene TRBJ2-2; 7 bases are shared with TRBD1. J was trimmed by 6 bases and V by 5 bases; bases with no gene match: 0. The CDR3 sequence is 12 residues long. CDR1 and CDR2 (germline): SSHAT, FNYEAQ (reference sequence). The CDR3 DNA follows: TGTGCCAGCAGCGACAGGGCCGGGGAGCTGTTTTTT. This sequence encodes CASSDRAGELFF. The complete variable domain, with remaining parts taken from reference TRBV7-7 and TRBJ2-2, reads GAGVSQSPRYKVTKRGQDVTLRCDPISSHATLYWYQQALGQGPEFLTYFNYEAQPDKSGLPSDRFSAERPEGSISTLTIQRTEQRDSAMYRCASSDRAGELFFGEGSRLTVL.

The chain uses TRBV4-2 and TRBJ2-1; 11 bases are shared with TRBD2. V lost 3 bases, J lost 7 bases, and 11 bases stayed unmatched. Germline V gene lookup returns CDR1 LGHNA and CDR2 YNFKEQ. The CDR3 spans 17 residues. The chain's CDR3 is CASSQEGLAGGWNEQFF. For the CDR3, the DNA is TGTGCCAGCAGCCAGGAAGGCCTAGCGGGGGGTTGGAATGAGCAGTTCTTC.

The chain couples TRBV30 to TRBJ1-5; a weak D match, TRBD1 (5 bases). In germline, CDR1 is GTSNPN, CDR2 SVGIG (reference sequence). V lost 5 bases and J 6 bases, leaving 17 bases between the germline ends. This CDR3 has 14 amino acids. The CDR3 sequence: CAWGKRGNPQPQHF. CDR3 bases: TGTGCCTGGGGGAAAAGGGGAAACCCTCAGCCCCAGCATTTT.

The chain joins TRBV27 to TRBJ1-5; 8 bases fit TRBD1. V shed 5 bases, J shed 5 bases, and the junction held 2 bases outside the gene matches. Per the germline V gene, CDR1 is MNHEY and CDR2 is SMNVEV (reference sequence). The CDR3 totals 13 residues. The CDR3 sequence is CASSLQGDQPQHF. In DNA form, the CDR3 reads TGTGCCAGCAGTCTACAGGGGGATCAGCCCCAGCATTTT.

The rearrangement links TRBV27 to TRBJ2-4, with 12 positions matching TRBD1. The CDR3 loop spans 13 amino acids. After removal of 3 bases from V and 11 bases from J, the junction contained 2 bases not matched to a gene. Germline V CDR1 and CDR2: MNHEY, SMNVEV (reference sequence). The CDR3 is CASSFGTGGVQYF. Here the CDR3 DNA reads TGTGCCAGCAGTTTCGGGACAGGGGGCGTTCAGTACTTC.

The rearrangement joins TRBV30 to TRBJ1-1; TRBD1 is a possible D gene (5 bases). The CDR3 is made up of 13 amino acids. From germline, CDR1 is GTSNPN and CDR2 SVGIG (reference sequence). Deletions cut 2 bases from V and 6 bases from J, with 13 bases between. CDR3 coding DNA: TGTGCCTGGAGTCCTGGGGGGAGCGCTGAAGCTTTCTTT. It encodes CAWSPGGSAEAFF.

The rearrangement links TRBV11-2 to TRBJ2-5; D is uncertain. This CDR3 contains 15 residues. Germline CDR1 is SGHAT and CDR2 is FQNNGV. V lost 3 bases, J lost 5 bases, and 16 bases lay in between. CDR3 loop: CASSFTRGSWETQYF. DNA of the CDR3: TGTGCCAGCAGCTTTACCCGAGGTAGCTGGGAGACCCAGTACTTC.

This chain joins TRBV10-1 and TRBJ1-1; D remains unclear. Between the trimmed V and J ends, which lost 2 bases and 4 bases, there was a span of 14 bases. Germline V gives CDR1 WNHNN, CDR2 SYGVQD (reference sequence). The CDR3 consists of 15 residues. The CDR3 DNA is TGCGCCAGCAGTGAGGCGGGAGCTCGGGGCACTGAAGCTTTCTTT. Protein: CASSEAGARGTEAFF.

This clone has just one count. The chain links TRBV4-3 to TRBJ2-6; weak D call: TRBD2 (6 bases). The length of the CDR3 is 15 residues. Germline V CDR1 and CDR2: LGHNA, YSLEER. V lost 3 bases to trimming and J lost 0 bases, with 6 bases between them. The CDR3 DNA is TGCGCCAGCAGCCAGGGACTCTCTGGGGCCAACGTCCTGACTTTC. This gives the protein CASSQGLSGANVLTF.

The chain recombines TRBV18 with TRBJ1-1; 8 bases are a match to TRBD1. Germline CDR1 KGHSH, CDR2 LQKENI. V trimming: 6 bases; J trimming: 7 bases; junction bases outside the gene matches: 13. The CDR3 sequence is 15 residues long. CDR3 nucleotides: TGTGCCAGCTCCACCGGACAGGGACGTCCACATGAAGCTTTCTTT. It is translated as CASSTGQGRPHEAFF.

The rearrangement joins TRBV6-4 to TRBJ2-2; 13 bases agree with TRBD2. Germline CDR1 reads MRHNA; CDR2 reads SNTAGT. CDR3 length equals 18 residues. With 5 bases clipped from V and 0 bases from J, the junction kept 6 bases outside the gene matches. The CDR3 region has the DNA TGTGCCAGCAGTCGACTAGCGGGGGGACCCGCGAACACCGGGGAGCTGTTTTTT. It specifies CASSRLAGGPANTGELFF.

The V gene is TRBV24-1, the J gene TRBJ2-1; 8 positions match TRBD1. The junction had 8 bases not matched to a gene; V was cut back by 4 bases and J by 10 bases. Germline V gene sequence: CDR1 KGHDR, CDR2 SFDVKD. CDR3 length equals 14 residues. The CDR3 DNA reads TGTGCCACCAGTGACCAGGGGGCTAGGTTGGAGCAGTTCTTC. Protein product: CATSDQGARLEQFF.

The rearrangement uses TRBV5-4 and TRBJ2-7, with 8 nucleotides matching TRBD2. Germline V gives CDR1 SGHNT, CDR2 YYREEE (reference sequence). The CDR3 has 13 amino acids. V shed 6 bases and J 5 bases; nucleotides not matched to a gene: 7. This CDR3 is CASTLSGAHEQYF. CDR3 nucleotides: TGTGCCAGCACCCTTAGCGGGGCTCACGAGCAGTACTTC. The variable domain in full, with the rest retrieved from reference TRBV5-4 and TRBJ2-7, is ETGVTQSPTHLIKTRGQQVTLRCSSQSGHNTVSWYQQALGQGPQFIFQYYREEENGRGNFPPRFSGLQFPNYSSELNVNALELDDSALYLCASTLSGAHEQYFGPGTRLTVT.

The chain uses TRBV11-3 and TRBJ2-2; no clear D. Germline V gene lookup returns CDR1 SGHNT and CDR2 YENEEA. V shed 1 base and J shed 4 bases, with 10 bases lying between them. The CDR3 is made up of 15 amino acids. The CDR3 sequence: CASSLGVRGTGELFF. CDR3 DNA: TGTGCCAGCAGCTTAGGAGTCAGAGGCACCGGGGAGCTGTTTTTT.

The chain is built from TRBV29-1 and TRBJ2-3; weak D call: TRBD2 (6 bases). Between the trimmed V and J ends, which lost 4 bases and 1 base, there was a span of 12 bases. CDR1 and CDR2 from the germline V gene are SQVTM and ANQGSEA. This CDR3 has 14 amino acids. CDR3 DNA: TGCAGCGTTGTTCTAGCGATAGGCACAGATACGCAGTATTTT. Translating gives CSVVLAIGTDTQYF.

CDR3 region: CASSLVQGSNEQFF. The CDR3 DNA follows: TGCGCCAGCAGCTTGGTACAGGGTAGTAATGAGCAGTTCTTC. V usage is TRBV5-1 and J usage is TRBJ2-1; maybe TRBD1 (6 bases). The CDR3 spans 14 residues. V was shortened by 0 bases and J by 7 bases, with 11 bases between the two germline ends. Germline V gives CDR1 SGHRS, CDR2 YFSETQ.

The rearrangement uses TRBV21-1 and TRBJ2-7; TRBD1 was called by the table and not checked on the DNA. TRBV21-1 is assigned pseudogene status. CDR3 size: 15 residues. The CDR3 DNA follows: TGTGCCAGCAGCAAAGTTCAGCAGGTCTCCTACGAGCAGTACGTC. It codes for CASSKVQQVSYEQYV.

The chain joins TRBV7-9 to TRBJ1-6; D is perhaps TRBD1 (5 bases). Germline-derived CDR1 and CDR2 are SEHNR and FQNEAQ (reference sequence). CDR3 size: 16 residues. The V gene lost 5 bases and the J gene lost 10 bases, with 21 bases spanning the gap. The CDR3 sequence is CASSQSGLISPSPLHF. DNA for the CDR3: TGTGCCAGCAGCCAGTCGGGACTTATCTCCCCCTCACCCCTCCACTTT.